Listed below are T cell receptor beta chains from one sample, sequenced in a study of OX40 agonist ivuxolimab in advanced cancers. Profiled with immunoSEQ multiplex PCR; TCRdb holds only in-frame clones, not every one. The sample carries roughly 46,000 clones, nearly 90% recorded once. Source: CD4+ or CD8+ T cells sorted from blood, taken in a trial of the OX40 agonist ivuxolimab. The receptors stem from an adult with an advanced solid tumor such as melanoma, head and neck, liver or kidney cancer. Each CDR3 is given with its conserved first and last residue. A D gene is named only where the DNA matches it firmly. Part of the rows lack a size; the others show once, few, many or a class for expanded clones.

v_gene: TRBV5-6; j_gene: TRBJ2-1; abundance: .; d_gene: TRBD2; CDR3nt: TGTGCCAGCAGCCCCCGTGGTAGCGGGAGGGATGAGCAGTTCTTC; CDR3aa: CASSPRGSGRDEQFF
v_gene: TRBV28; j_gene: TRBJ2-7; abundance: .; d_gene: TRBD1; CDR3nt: TGTGCCAGCAGTGTCGGGACAGGGAACTACGAGCAGTACTTC; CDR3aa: CASSVGTGNYEQYF
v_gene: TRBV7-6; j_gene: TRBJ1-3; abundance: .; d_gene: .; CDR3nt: TGTGCCAGCAGGCCCTCGTGCCGGTCCCCTGGAAACACCATATATTTT; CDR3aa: CASRPSCRSPGNTIYF
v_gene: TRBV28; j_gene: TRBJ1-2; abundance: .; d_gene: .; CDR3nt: TGTGCCAGCAGTTTGTTGGCAGGGGTTGGTGGCTACACCTTC; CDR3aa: CASSLLAGVGGYTF
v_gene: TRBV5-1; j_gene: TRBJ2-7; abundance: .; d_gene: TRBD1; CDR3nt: TGCGCCAGCACCCAATCCGGGACAGGGTTTTACGAGCAGTACTTC; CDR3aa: CASTQSGTGFYEQYF
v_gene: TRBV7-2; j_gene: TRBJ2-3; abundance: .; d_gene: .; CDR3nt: TGTGCCAGCAGCTCCTCCACAGATACGCAGTATTTT; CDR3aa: CASSSSTDTQYF
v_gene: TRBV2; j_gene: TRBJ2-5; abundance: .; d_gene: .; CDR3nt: TGTGCCAGCAGTGAAGTGGGGAGGGAGACCCAGTACTTC; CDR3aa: CASSEVGRETQYF
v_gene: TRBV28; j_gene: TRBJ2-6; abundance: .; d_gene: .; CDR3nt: TGTGCCAGCGCCTTACACTCTGGGGCCAACGTCCTGACTTTC; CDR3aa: CASALHSGANVLTF
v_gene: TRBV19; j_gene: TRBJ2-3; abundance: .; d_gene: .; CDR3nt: TGTGCCAGTAGTAGTATGTGGGAATCAGATACGCAGTATTTT; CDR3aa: CASSSMWESDTQYF
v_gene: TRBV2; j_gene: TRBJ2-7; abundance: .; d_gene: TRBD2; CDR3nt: TGTGCCAGCAGTGAAGTACTAGCGGGAGGCGAGCAGTACTTC; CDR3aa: CASSEVLAGGEQYF
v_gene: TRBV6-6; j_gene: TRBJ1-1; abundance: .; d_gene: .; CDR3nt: TGTGCCAGCAGTTACTCGGTGGGGGGAAACACTGAAGCTTTCTTT; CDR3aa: CASSYSVGGNTEAFF
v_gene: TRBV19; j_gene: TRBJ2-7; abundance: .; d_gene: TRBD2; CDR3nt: TGTGCCAATAGTATATGGGTTAGCGGGAGTCGCGAGCAGTACTTC; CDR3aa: CANSIWVSGSREQYF
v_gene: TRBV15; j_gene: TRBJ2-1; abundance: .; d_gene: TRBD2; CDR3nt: TGTGCCACCAGCAGAGGACTAGCGGCCGTCAATGAGCAGTTCTTC; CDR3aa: CATSRGLAAVNEQFF
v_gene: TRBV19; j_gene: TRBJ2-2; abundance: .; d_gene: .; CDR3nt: TGTGCCAGTAGTATAGGACTTTCCGTCGACACCGGGGAGCTGTTTTTT; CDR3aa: CASSIGLSVDTGELFF
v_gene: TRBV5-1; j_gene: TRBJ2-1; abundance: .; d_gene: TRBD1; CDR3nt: TGCGCCAGCAGCTTCCCGGGACAGGGTATGACTGAGCAGTTCTTC; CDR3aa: CASSFPGQGMTEQFF
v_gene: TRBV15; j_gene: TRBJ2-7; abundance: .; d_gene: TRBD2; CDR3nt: TGTGCCACCAGCACCGGACTAGCTGGCGAGCAGTACTTC; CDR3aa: CATSTGLAGEQYF
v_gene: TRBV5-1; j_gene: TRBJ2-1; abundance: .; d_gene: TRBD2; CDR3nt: TGCGCCAGCAGCCTAGGACTAGCGGGGGGCTACGGGGAGCAGTTCTTC; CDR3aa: CASSLGLAGGYGEQFF
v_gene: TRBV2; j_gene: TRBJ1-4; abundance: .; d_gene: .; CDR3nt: TGTGCCAGCTGGGACTTCGAGTTGGAAAAACTGTTTTTT; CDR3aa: CASWDFELEKLFF
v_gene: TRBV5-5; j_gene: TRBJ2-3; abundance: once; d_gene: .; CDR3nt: TGTGCCAGCAGCTTGGTCCCTAGCCGTACAGATACGCAGTATTTT; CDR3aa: CASSLVPSRTDTQYF
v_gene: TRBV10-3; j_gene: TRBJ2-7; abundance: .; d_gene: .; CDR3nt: TGTGCCATCAGTGACACCGGGAGTCCGACCTACGAGCAGTACTTC; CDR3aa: CAISDTGSPTYEQYF
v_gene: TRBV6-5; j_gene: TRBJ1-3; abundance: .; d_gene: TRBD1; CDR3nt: TGTGCCAGCAGTTCGCCCTCACAGGGGCTTGGAAACACCATATATTTT; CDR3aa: CASSSPSQGLGNTIYF
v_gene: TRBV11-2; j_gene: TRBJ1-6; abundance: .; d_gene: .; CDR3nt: TGTGCCAGCAGCTTATCTGGGGGCTATAATTCACCCCTCCACTTT; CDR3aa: CASSLSGGYNSPLHF
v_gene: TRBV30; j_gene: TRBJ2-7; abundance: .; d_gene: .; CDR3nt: TGTGCCTGGAGGCAAGGGACCGCTCCCGGGGAGCAGTACTTC; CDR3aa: CAWRQGTAPGEQYF
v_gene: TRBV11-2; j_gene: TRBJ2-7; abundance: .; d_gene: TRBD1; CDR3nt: TGTGCCAGCAGCTTTACGGGACAGGGGGCCTACGAGCAGTACTTC; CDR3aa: CASSFTGQGAYEQYF
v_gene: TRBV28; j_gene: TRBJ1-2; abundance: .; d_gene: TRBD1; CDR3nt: TGTGCCAGCAGTTTGAGAAGGGGGACAGGGTGGGCGCAAAGCTACACCTTC; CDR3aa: CASSLRRGTGWAQSYTF
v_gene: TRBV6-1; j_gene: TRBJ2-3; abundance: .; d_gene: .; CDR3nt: TGTGCCAGCAGTGTTACAGATACGCAGTATTTT; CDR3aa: CASSVTDTQYF